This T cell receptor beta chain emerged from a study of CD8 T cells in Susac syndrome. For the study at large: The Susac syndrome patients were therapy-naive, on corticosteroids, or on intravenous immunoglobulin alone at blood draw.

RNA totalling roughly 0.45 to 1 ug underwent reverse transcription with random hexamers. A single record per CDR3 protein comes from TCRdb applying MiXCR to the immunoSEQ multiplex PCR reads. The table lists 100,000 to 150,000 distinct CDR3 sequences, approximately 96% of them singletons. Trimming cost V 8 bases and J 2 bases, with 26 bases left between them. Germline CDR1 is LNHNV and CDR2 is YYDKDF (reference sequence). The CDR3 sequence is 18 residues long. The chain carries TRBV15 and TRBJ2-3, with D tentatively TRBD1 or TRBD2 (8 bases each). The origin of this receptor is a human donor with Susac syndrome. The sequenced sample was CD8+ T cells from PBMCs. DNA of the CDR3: TGTGCCACCGCGGGGGGACAGGTTGAGAACGGGGTCACAGATACGCAGTATTTT. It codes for CATAGGQVENGVTDTQYF.